This TCR beta chain was identified during a study of blood T cells in healthy people across ages. With a J-beta primer mix and a sample-barcoded 5' primer, a second PCR ran about 6 to 11 cycles. One entry per CDR3 protein results from TCRdb running MiXCR on the 5' RACE reads. The repertoire holds roughly 2 million distinct CDR3 sequences, with around half as singletons. V was clipped by 6 bases and J by 5 bases, with 16 bases between them. The CDR3 has 13 residues. Per germline, CDR1 SQVTM and CDR2 ANQGSEA. Every donor contributed roughly 10 milliliters of peripheral blood by blood draw. This chain connects TRBV29-1 to TRBJ1-2, with D possibly TRBD1 on 6 matching bases. This receptor was identified in a woman in her forties in good health. The material sequenced was blood. The CDR3 is CSVGSGVGYGYTF. Here the CDR3 DNA reads TGCAGCGTGGGTTCAGGGGTTGGGTATGGCTACACCTTC.